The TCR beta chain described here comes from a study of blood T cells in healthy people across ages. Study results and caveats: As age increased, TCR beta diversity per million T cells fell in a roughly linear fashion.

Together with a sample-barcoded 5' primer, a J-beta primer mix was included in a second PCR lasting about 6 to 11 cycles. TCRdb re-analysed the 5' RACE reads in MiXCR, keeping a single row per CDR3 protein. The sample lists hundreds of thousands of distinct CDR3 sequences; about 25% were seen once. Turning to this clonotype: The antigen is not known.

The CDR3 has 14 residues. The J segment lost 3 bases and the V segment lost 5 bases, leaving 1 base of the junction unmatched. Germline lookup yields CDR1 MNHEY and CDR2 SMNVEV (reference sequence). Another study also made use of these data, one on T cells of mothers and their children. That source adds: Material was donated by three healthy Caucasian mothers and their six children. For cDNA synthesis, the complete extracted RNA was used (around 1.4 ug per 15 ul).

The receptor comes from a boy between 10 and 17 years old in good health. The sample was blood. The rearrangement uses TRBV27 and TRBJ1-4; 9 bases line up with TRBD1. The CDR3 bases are TGTGCCAGCAGTGGGACAGGGTCTAATGAAAAACTGTTTTTT. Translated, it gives CASSGTGSNEKLFF.